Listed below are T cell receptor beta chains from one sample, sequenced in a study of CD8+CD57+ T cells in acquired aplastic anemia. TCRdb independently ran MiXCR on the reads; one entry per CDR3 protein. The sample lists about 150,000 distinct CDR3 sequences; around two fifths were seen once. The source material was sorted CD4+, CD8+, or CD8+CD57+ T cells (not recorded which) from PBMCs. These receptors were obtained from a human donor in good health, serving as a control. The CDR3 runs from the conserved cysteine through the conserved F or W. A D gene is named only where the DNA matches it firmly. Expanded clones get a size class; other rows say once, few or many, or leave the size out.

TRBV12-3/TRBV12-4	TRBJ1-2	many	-	TGTGCCAGCAGTTTAGCGCTACACAGGCCTGAAAGGGGTTACACCTTC	CASSLALHRPERGYTF
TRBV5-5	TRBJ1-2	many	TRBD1	TGTGCCAGCAGCTTGGGACAGGGAGCTAACTATGGCTACACCTTC	CASSLGQGANYGYTF
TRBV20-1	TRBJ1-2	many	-	TGCAGTCTTCCTAGGGGTTCGTATGGCTACACCTTC	CSLPRGSYGYTF
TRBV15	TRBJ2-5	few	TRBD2	TGTGCCACCAGCACACGTCTAGCGGGCAAGGCCCAGTACTTC	CATSTRLAGKAQYF
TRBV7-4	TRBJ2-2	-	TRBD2	TGTGCCAGCAGCGTAGGGGCTAGCGGGGGCACCGGGGAGCTGTTTTTT	CASSVGASGGTGELFF
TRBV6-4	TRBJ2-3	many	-	TGTGCCAGCCTTAAAAGGCGAGATACGCAGTATTTT	CASLKRRDTQYF
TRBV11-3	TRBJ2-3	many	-	TGTGCCAGCAGCTTAAGCTTGGCAGATACGCAGTATTTT	CASSLSLADTQYF
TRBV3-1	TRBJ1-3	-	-	TGTGCCAGCAGCCGATTAGGGGTGAAAGGTGGAAACACCATATATTTT	CASSRLGVKGGNTIYF
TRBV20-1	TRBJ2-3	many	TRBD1	TGCAGTGCTAGAGCATCCGGGACAGGCTTCTCGGGGAGAACAGATACGCAGTATTTT	CSARASGTGFSGRTDTQYF
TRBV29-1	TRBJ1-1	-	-	TGCAGCTTAGGGGGGAGGGACACTGAAGCTTTCTTT	CSLGGRDTEAFF
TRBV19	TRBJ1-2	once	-	TGTGCCAGCAGCACTACAGTGAACTATGGCTACACCTTC	CASSTTVNYGYTF
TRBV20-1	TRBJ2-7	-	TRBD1	TGCAGTGCTAAAAGACAGGGTTGGCCCTACGAGCAGTACTTC	CSAKRQGWPYEQYF
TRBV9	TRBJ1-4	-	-	TGTGCCAGCAGCTCCGGGACAAGGGGCGAGACAACTAATGAAAAACTGTTTTTT	CASSSGTRGETTNEKLFF
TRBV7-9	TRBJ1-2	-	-	TGTGCCAGCAGGCCTAGCTATGGCTACACCTTC	CASRPSYGYTF
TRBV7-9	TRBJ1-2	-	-	TGTGCCAGCAGCGCTGACGGGAACTATGGCTACACCTTC	CASSADGNYGYTF
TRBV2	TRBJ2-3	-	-	TGTGCCAGCAGTGATCGGCGGGGTAGCACAGATACGCAGTATTTT	CASSDRRGSTDTQYF
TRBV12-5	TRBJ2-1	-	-	TGTGCTAGTGGTTTGGTAATTTCGCTGGCCAACAATGAGCGGTTCTTC	CASGLVISLANNERFF
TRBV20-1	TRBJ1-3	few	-	TGCAGTTCCCAGGGTTTTGGAAACACCATATATTTT	CSSQGFGNTIYF
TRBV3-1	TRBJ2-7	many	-	TGTGCCAGCAGCCCCCATCACTACGAGCAGTACTTC	CASSPHHYEQYF
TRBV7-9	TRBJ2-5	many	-	TGTGCCAGCAGCTTTTTCTTGGGTGGATCGGAGACCCAGTACTTC	CASSFFLGGSETQYF
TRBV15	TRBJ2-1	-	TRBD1	TGTGCCACCAGCAGAAGGACAGGGGGCTCCTACAATGAGCAGTTCTTC	CATSRRTGGSYNEQFF
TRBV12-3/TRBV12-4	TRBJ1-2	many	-	TGTGCCAGCAGTCCGCCGCGAGGGGCGACTAACTATGGCTACACCTTC	CASSPPRGATNYGYTF
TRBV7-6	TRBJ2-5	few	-	TGTGCCAGCAGCTTAGGGGGCGTGACCCAGTACTTC	CASSLGGVTQYF
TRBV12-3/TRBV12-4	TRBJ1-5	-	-	TGTGCCAACAGTTTGGATTTTAATCAGCCCCAGCATTTC	CANSLDFNQPQHF
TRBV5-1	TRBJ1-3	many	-	TGCGCCAGCAGCTGGGCCCCTGGAGGCTCTGGAAACACCATATATTTT	CASSWAPGGSGNTIYF
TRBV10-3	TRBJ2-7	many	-	TGTGCCATCAGCCGCGGGACGGCCGCCTACGAGCAGTACTTC	CAISRGTAAYEQYF
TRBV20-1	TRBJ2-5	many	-	TGCAGTGCTAGAGCAAGGGGCACCGTTGAGACCCAGTACTTC	CSARARGTVETQYF
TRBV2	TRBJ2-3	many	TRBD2	TGTGCCAGCAGTGTTATAAGCGGGGGGATCCTCACAGGCACAGATACGCAGTATTTT	CASSVISGGILTGTDTQYF
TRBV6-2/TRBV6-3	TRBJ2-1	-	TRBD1	TGTGCCAGCACCCACGGGGGACAGGGTAATGAGCAGTTCTTC	CASTHGGQGNEQFF
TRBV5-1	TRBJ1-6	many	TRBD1	TGCGCCAGCAGCTCCGACAGGGATAATTCACCCCTCCACTTT	CASSSDRDNSPLHF
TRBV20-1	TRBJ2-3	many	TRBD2	TGCAGTGCCGGCCGGACTAGCGGGGGGACAGATACGCAGTATTTT	CSAGRTSGGTDTQYF
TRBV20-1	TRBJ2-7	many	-	TGCAGTGCTAGAGTTTCCGGGACGACCTACGAGCAGTACTTC	CSARVSGTTYEQYF
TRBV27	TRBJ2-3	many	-	TGTGCCAGCAGTTTAATGGGAGATACGCAGTATTTT	CASSLMGDTQYF
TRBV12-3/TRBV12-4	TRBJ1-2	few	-	TGTGCCAGCAGTTATCGGGAGCTCTATGGCTACACCTTC	CASSYRELYGYTF
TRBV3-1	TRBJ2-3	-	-	TGTGCCAGCAGCCAATTCGGCAGGGTTCGGGCAGATACGCAGTATTTT	CASSQFGRVRADTQYF
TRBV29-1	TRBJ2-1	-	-	TGCAGCACCTGGAGCGGAGGCGATGAGCAGTTCTTC	CSTWSGGDEQFF
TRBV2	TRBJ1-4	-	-	TGTGCCAGCAGTGAACAGGGTTTCGAAAGACTGTTTTTT	CASSEQGFERLFF
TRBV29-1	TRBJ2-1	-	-	TGCAGCGTGCATTTCCGGGCGGATGAGCAGTTCTTC	CSVHFRADEQFF
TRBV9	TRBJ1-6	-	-	TGTGCCAGCAGCGTAACAGGGTCCCCTAATTCACCCCTCCACTTT	CASSVTGSPNSPLHF
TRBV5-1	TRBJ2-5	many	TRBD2	TGCGCCAGCAGCCGTTCGATAGCGGGGGCACAAGAGACCCAGTACTTC	CASSRSIAGAQETQYF
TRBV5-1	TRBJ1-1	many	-	TGCGCCAGCAGCTTGGTTCACCTGAACACTGAAGCTTTCTTT	CASSLVHLNTEAFF